Listed below are T cell receptor beta chains from one sample, sequenced in a study of human CD4 T cells and Enterobacteriaceae. Libraries were prepared by immunoSEQ multiplex PCR; TCRdb keeps only in-frame clonotypes and omits some of them. This sample has 25,000 to 35,000 clones, with roughly 80% found just once. Sequencing used memory CD4+ T cells from blood. The source of these receptors is a human donor in good health. CDR3s leave out the opening cysteine and the closing phenylalanine or tryptophan.

j_call v_call cdr3_aa
TRBJ1-1 TRBV28 ATTGGTEAF
TRBJ2-1 TRBV5-6 ASSLGLAVPFYNEQF
TRBJ2-1 TRBV9 ASSVVAGVRNEQF
TRBJ1-3 TRBV6-5 ASSHGGANTIY
TRBJ1-2 TRBV28 ASRAGTGLTVNYGYT
TRBJ2-1 TRBV5-8 ASSAGTSVGDEQF
TRBJ1-6 TRBV5-1 ASSPRDGDNSPLH
TRBJ1-1 TRBV6-6 ASSYSQFTEAF
TRBJ2-7 TRBV28 ATLNRGRGEQY
TRBJ2-3 TRBV30 AWVVGRGIDTQY
TRBJ2-6 TRBV19 ASLTRSGANVLT
TRBJ2-2 TRBV30 AWGLLNTGELF
TRBJ2-7 TRBV12-5 ASAPGGANSYEQY
TRBJ2-4 TRBV30 AWGSGQVVAKNIQY
TRBJ2-2 TRBV10-3 AISGDGSGGSLLTGELF
TRBJ1-2 TRBV19 ASSIGAGVHYGYT
TRBJ2-1 TRBV5-1 ASSFGLAGAAYNEQF
TRBJ1-3 TRBV5-1 ASSLTTGRNTIY
TRBJ2-1 TRBV30 AWTHHMAGRDEQF
TRBJ1-2 TRBV28 ASSRGGGYGYT
TRBJ2-6 TRBV18 ASSPGEASGANVLT